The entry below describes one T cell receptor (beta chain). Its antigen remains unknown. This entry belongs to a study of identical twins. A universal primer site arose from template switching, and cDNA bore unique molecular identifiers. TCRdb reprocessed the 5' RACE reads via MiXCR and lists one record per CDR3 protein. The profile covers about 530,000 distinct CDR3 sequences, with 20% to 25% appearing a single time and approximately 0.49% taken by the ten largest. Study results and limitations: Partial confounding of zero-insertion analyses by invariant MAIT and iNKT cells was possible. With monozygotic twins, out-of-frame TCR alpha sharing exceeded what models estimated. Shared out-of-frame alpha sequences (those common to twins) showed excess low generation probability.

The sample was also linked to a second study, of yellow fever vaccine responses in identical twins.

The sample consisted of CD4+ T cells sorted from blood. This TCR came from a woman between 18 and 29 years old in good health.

The CDR3 protein is CASSIGGVKAYEQYF. CDR3 nucleotides: TGTGCCAGTAGTATAGGGGGAGTGAAAGCATACGAGCAGTACTTC. The rearrangement uses TRBV19 and TRBJ2-7, with a possible D match to TRBD2 (5 bases). V was cut by 1 base and J by 4 bases, with 14 bases left in between. CDR3 size: 15 residues. CDR1 is LNHDA, CDR2 SQIVND, per germline (reference sequence).